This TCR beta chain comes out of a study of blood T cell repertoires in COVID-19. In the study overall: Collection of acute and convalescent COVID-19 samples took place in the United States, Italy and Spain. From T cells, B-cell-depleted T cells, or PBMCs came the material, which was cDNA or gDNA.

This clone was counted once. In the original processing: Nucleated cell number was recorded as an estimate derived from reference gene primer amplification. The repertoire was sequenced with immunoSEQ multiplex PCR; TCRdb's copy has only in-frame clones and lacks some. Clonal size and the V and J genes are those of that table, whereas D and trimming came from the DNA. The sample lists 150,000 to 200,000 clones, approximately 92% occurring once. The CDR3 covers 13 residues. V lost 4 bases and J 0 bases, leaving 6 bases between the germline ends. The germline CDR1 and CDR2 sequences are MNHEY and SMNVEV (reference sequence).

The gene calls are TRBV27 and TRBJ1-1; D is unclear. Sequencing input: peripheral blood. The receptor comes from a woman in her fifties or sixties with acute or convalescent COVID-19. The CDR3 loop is CASSSTVNTEAFF. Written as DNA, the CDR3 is TGTGCCAGCAGTTCTACAGTGAACACTGAAGCTTTCTTT.